Listed below are T cell receptor beta chains from one sample, sequenced in a study of blood T cells in healthy people across ages. TCRdb re-derived calls from the 5' RACE reads in MiXCR, one entry per CDR3 protein. The sample yields approximately 580,000 distinct CDR3 sequences, approximately 25% seen once. These same records also appear under a second study, on T cells of mothers and their children.

The sample consisted of blood. Every receptor here comes from a boy aged 10-17 years in good health. CDR3s leave out the opening cysteine and the closing phenylalanine or tryptophan.

V gene: TRBV5-1
J gene: TRBJ2-2
CDR3 length: 11
CDR3 protein: ASSADFTGELF

V gene: TRBV6-1
J gene: TRBJ1-2
CDR3 length: 11
CDR3 protein: ASSPGLSYGYT

V gene: TRBV18
J gene: TRBJ2-5
CDR3 length: 12
CDR3 protein: ASSPLAGGETQY

V gene: TRBV7-8
J gene: TRBJ2-1
CDR3 length: 14
CDR3 protein: ASSFGTSRAYNEQF

V gene: TRBV9
J gene: TRBJ2-4
CDR3 length: 12
CDR3 protein: ASSAGGIKNIQY

V gene: TRBV11-2
J gene: TRBJ1-1
CDR3 length: 9
CDR3 protein: ASSRHITAF

V gene: TRBV27
J gene: TRBJ1-2
CDR3 length: 10
CDR3 protein: ASSSLFYGYT

V gene: TRBV6-5
J gene: TRBJ1-1
CDR3 length: 16
CDR3 protein: ASSYSRPFTGRVAGAF

V gene: TRBV6-2/TRBV6-3
J gene: TRBJ1-5
CDR3 length: 12
CDR3 protein: ASSPNRGGQPQH

V gene: TRBV2
J gene: TRBJ2-5
CDR3 length: 13
CDR3 protein: ASRFSTRMGETQY

V gene: TRBV7-9
J gene: TRBJ2-3
CDR3 length: 13
CDR3 protein: ASSSSGVSTDTQY

V gene: TRBV20-1
J gene: TRBJ1-5
CDR3 length: 12
CDR3 protein: SARRAASNQPQH

V gene: TRBV7-2
J gene: TRBJ2-3
CDR3 length: 14
CDR3 protein: ASSPQGGWSTDTQY

V gene: TRBV7-8
J gene: TRBJ1-1
CDR3 length: 11
CDR3 protein: ASSLGRITEAF

V gene: TRBV6-5
J gene: TRBJ1-4
CDR3 length: 15
CDR3 protein: ASSYGFGGPTNEKLF

V gene: TRBV5-1
J gene: TRBJ2-5
CDR3 length: 12
CDR3 protein: ASSIDRPQETQY

V gene: TRBV6-1
J gene: TRBJ1-2
CDR3 length: 13
CDR3 protein: ATNRDRPTINGYT

V gene: TRBV5-1
J gene: TRBJ2-1
CDR3 length: 13
CDR3 protein: ASGGGLASYNEQF

V gene: TRBV5-1
J gene: TRBJ2-5
CDR3 length: 10
CDR3 protein: ASSRGFETQY

V gene: TRBV25-1
J gene: TRBJ1-2
CDR3 length: 12
CDR3 protein: ASRGQGLSYGHT

V gene: TRBV10-3
J gene: TRBJ2-7
CDR3 length: 11
CDR3 protein: AITRVAGDEQY

V gene: TRBV29-1
J gene: TRBJ2-7
CDR3 length: 13
CDR3 protein: SVEWWRDGSYEQY

V gene: TRBV6-5
J gene: TRBJ1-1
CDR3 length: 11
CDR3 protein: ASSYSFRQKAF

V gene: TRBV2
J gene: TRBJ2-7
CDR3 length: 13
CDR3 protein: ASSDWASRSYEQY

V gene: TRBV2
J gene: TRBJ2-5
CDR3 length: 9
CDR3 protein: ASSATGTQY

V gene: TRBV20-1
J gene: TRBJ2-1
CDR3 length: 17
CDR3 protein: SARARDRGRFILYNEQF

V gene: TRBV28
J gene: TRBJ2-1
CDR3 length: 16
CDR3 protein: ASSLRGAGVVVRYEQF

V gene: TRBV25-1
J gene: TRBJ2-5
CDR3 length: 16
CDR3 protein: ASSPGLRLAGRQETQY

V gene: TRBV3-1
J gene: TRBJ1-3
CDR3 length: 14
CDR3 protein: ASSSTELHSGNTIY

V gene: TRBV2
J gene: .
CDR3 length: 11
CDR3 protein: ASSEGQGSEQY

V gene: TRBV20-1
J gene: TRBJ2-3
CDR3 length: 13
CDR3 protein: SARFSGAVLNTQY

V gene: TRBV7-9
J gene: TRBJ2-1
CDR3 length: 14
CDR3 protein: ASGSHNLPSYNEQF

V gene: TRBV28
J gene: TRBJ1-6
CDR3 length: 11
CDR3 protein: ASRKTYNSPLH

V gene: TRBV4-1
J gene: TRBJ2-7
CDR3 length: 13
CDR3 protein: ASSQDITGPYEQY

V gene: TRBV29-1
J gene: TRBJ2-1
CDR3 length: 16
CDR3 protein: SVEDGGRGSLSYNEQF

V gene: TRBV7-3
J gene: TRBJ2-6
CDR3 length: 17
CDR3 protein: ASSLRGLAASSGANVLT

V gene: TRBV6-2/TRBV6-3
J gene: TRBJ1-2
CDR3 length: 9
CDR3 protein: ASSGLLGYT

V gene: TRBV7-6
J gene: .
CDR3 length: 14
CDR3 protein: ASSLGGTGASYEQY

V gene: TRBV6-5
J gene: TRBJ1-3
CDR3 length: 17
CDR3 protein: ASSYGGEIGSSSGNTIY

V gene: TRBV18
J gene: TRBJ1-5
CDR3 length: 12
CDR3 protein: ASSPTNSNQPQH

V gene: TRBV12-3/TRBV12-4
J gene: TRBJ2-7
CDR3 length: 12
CDR3 protein: ASSLSSGTYEQY

V gene: TRBV9
J gene: TRBJ2-7
CDR3 length: 14
CDR3 protein: ASSVDPGTGAYEQY